Listed below are T cell receptor beta chains from one sample, sequenced in a study of shared clonotypes between healthy human individuals. Repertoires were generated with immunoSEQ multiplex PCR, while TCRdb's copy carries only in-frame clones and drops some. The sample has about 1 million clones, more than 65% seen once. Specimen: memory CD4+ T cells sorted from blood. The source is a man younger than 35 in good health. CDR3s include the opening cysteine and the closing phenylalanine or tryptophan. Each record gives: clone size, D gene, V gene, J gene, CDR3 protein, CDR3 DNA. D genes are given only for firm matches. Clone size is stated in some rows and not others, as once, few, many or a class when expanded.

.,TRBD2,TRBV19,TRBJ2-7,CASSIGAGGRNSYEQYF,TGTGCCAGTAGTATCGGAGCGGGGGGCCGTAACTCCTACGAGCAGTACTTC
once,.,TRBV5-5,TRBJ1-6,CASRGDLSNSPLHF,TGTGCCAGCAGGGGGGACCTTTCCAATTCACCCCTCCACTTT
.,TRBD1,TRBV6-5,TRBJ1-1,CASSYSIWTGDTEAFF,TGTGCCAGCAGTTACTCAATTTGGACAGGGGATACTGAAGCTTTCTTT
many,TRBD1,TRBV7-9,TRBJ2-2,CASSGQGLTGELFF,TGTGCCAGCAGCGGACAGGGCTTAACCGGGGAGCTGTTTTTT
.,.,TRBV11-2,TRBJ1-2,CASSSYQGFDYGYTF,TGTGCCAGCAGCTCTTACCAGGGTTTTGACTATGGCTACACCTTC
.,.,TRBV5-1,TRBJ1-1,CASSSGTLNTEAFF,TGCGCCAGCAGCTCGGGTACCCTGAACACTGAAGCTTTCTTT
.,.,TRBV27,TRBJ1-3,CASSLTIPPSGNTIYF,TGTGCCAGCAGTTTAACCATACCGCCAAGTGGAAACACCATATATTTT
.,TRBD1,TRBV18,TRBJ1-2,CATSPGQGEGGYTF,TGTGCCACCTCACCGGGACAGGGAGAAGGGGGCTACACCTTC
.,TRBD1,TRBV27,TRBJ1-2,CASRTNGQGAPYGYTF,TGTGCCAGCAGAACCAATGGACAGGGGGCCCCCTATGGCTACACCTTC
few,.,TRBV29-1,TRBJ2-5,CSVEEVELGTQYF,TGCAGCGTTGAAGAAGTGGAACTGGGGACCCAGTACTTC